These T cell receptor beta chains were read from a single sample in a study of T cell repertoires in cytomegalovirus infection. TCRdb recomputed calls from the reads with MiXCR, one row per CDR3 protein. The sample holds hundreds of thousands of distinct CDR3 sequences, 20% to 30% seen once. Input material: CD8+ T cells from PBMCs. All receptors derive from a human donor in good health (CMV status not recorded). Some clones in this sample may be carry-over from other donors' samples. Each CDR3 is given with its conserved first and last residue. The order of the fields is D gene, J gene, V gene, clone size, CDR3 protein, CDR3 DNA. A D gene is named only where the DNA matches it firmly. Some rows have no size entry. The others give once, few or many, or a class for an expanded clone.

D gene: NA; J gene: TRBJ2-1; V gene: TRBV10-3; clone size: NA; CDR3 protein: CAIRAGTDNEQFF; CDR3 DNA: TGTGCCATCAGGGCCGGTACAGACAATGAGCAGTTCTTC
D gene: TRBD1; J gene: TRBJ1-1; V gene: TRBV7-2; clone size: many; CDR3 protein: CASSPGTGGFEAFF; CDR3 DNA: TGTGCCAGCAGCCCAGGGACAGGCGGGTTTGAAGCTTTCTTT
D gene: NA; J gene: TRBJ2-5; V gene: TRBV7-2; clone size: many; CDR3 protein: CASSSTTASETQYF; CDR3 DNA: TGTGCCAGCAGCTCCACGACAGCCAGTGAGACCCAGTACTTC
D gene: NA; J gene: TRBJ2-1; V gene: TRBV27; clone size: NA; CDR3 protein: CANSSTASRNEQFF; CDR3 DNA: TGTGCCAACAGTTCCACAGCTAGTCGTAATGAGCAGTTCTTC
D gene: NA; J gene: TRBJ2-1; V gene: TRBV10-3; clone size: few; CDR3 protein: CAISESKVGAIGNNEQFF; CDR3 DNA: TGTGCCATCAGTGAGTCCAAAGTGGGGGCGATTGGGAACAATGAGCAGTTCTTC
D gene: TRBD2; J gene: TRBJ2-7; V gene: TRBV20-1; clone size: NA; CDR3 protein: CSARRGDAYEQYF; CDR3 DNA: TGCAGTGCGAGGCGGGGGGATGCCTACGAGCAGTACTTC
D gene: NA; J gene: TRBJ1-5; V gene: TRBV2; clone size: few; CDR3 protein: CASSERSYQPQHF; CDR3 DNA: TGTGCCAGCAGTGAAAGAAGTTATCAGCCCCAGCATTTT
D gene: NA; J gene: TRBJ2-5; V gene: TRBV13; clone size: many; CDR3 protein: CASSLGGLQETQYF; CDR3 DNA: TGTGCCAGCAGCTTGGGGGGACTCCAAGAGACCCAGTACTTC
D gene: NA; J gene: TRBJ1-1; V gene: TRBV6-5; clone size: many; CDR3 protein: CASSYTLESSAFF; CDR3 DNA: TGTGCCAGCAGTTACACCCTAGAGTCGTCCGCTTTCTTT
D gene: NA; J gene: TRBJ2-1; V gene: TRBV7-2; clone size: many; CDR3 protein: CASSPGINEQFF; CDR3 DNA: TGTGCCAGCAGCCCGGGGATCAATGAGCAGTTCTTC
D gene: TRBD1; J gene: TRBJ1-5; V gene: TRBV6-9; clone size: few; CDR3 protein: CASIQGQGWAQPQHF; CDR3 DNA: TGTGCCAGCATTCAGGGACAGGGATGGGCTCAGCCCCAGCATTTT
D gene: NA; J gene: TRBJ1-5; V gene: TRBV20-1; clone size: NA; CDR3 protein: CSASGGGEGQPQHF; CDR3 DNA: TGCAGTGCTAGTGGGGGGGGAGAAGGACAGCCCCAGCATTTT
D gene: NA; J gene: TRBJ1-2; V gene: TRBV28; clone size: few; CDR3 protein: CASLTPPPLGDYGYTF; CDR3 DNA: TGTGCCAGTCTAACCCCGCCTCCTCTGGGGGACTATGGCTACACCTTC
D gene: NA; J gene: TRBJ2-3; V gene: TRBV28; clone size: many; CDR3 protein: CASSLRQIFGADTQYF; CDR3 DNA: TGTGCCAGCAGTTTACGCCAAATATTCGGGGCAGATACGCAGTATTTT
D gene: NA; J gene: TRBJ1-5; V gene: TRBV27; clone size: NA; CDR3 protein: CASSQSRTGSEQPQHF; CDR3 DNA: TGTGCCAGCAGTCAGTCCCGTACAGGGTCGGAGCAGCCCCAGCATTTT
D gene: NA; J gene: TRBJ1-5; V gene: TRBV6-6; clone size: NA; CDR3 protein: CASSPWGSNQPQHF; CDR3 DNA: TGTGCCAGCAGTCCTTGGGGGAGCAATCAGCCCCAGCATTTT
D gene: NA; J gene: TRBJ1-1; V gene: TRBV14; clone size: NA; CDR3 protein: CASSPPFMNTEAFF; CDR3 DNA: TGTGCCAGCAGCCCTCCCTTTATGAACACTGAAGCTTTCTTT
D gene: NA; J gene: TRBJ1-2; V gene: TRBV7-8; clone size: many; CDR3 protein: CASSSDRYRALKDYGYTF; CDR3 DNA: TGTGCCAGCAGCTCGGACCGCTACCGGGCTTTAAAAGACTATGGCTACACCTTC
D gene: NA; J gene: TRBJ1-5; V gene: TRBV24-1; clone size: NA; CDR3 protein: CATSGGWNQPQHF; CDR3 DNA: TGTGCCACCAGTGGCGGGTGGAATCAGCCCCAGCATTTT
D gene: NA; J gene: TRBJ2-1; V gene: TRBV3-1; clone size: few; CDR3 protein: CASSPELGLINEQFF; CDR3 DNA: TGTGCCAGCAGCCCCGAGCTCGGGCTAATCAATGAGCAGTTCTTC
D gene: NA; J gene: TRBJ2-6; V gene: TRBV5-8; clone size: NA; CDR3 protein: CASSFSVLSSGANVLTF; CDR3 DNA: TGTGCCAGCAGCTTTTCGGTCTTAAGCTCTGGGGCCAACGTCCTGACTTTC
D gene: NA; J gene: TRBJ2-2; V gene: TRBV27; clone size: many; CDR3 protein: CASSLLGANTGELFF; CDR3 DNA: TGTGCCAGCAGTTTATTAGGGGCGAACACCGGGGAGCTGTTTTTT
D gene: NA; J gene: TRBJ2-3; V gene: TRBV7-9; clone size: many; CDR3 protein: CASSHRVSDTQYF; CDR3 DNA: TGTGCCAGCAGTCACAGGGTTTCAGATACGCAGTATTTT
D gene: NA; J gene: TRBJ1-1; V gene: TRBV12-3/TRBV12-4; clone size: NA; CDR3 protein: CASRSRDNTEAFF; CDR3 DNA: TGTGCCAGCAGGTCCCGGGACAACACTGAAGCTTTCTTT
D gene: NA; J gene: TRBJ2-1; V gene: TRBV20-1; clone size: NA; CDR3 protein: CSALGSYDEQFF; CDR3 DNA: TGCAGTGCTCTCGGGTCATACGATGAGCAGTTCTTC
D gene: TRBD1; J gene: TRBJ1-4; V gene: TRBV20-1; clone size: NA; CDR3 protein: CSAREQGATNEKLFF; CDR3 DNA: TGCAGTGCTAGAGAACAGGGGGCAACTAATGAAAAACTGTTTTTT
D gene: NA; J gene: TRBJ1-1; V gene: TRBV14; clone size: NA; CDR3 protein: CASSLNYRAIMNTEAFF; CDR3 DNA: TGTGCCAGCAGCCTTAATTACAGGGCCATCATGAACACTGAAGCTTTCTTT
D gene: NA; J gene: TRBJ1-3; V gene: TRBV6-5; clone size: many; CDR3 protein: CASSYSMAALLKSSGNTIYF; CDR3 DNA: TGTGCCAGCAGTTACTCGATGGCAGCTTTACTAAAGAGCTCTGGAAACACCATATATTTT
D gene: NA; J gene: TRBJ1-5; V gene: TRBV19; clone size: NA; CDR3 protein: CASSLLIRSNQPQHF; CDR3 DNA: TGTGCCAGTAGCCTCCTTATTAGAAGCAATCAGCCCCAGCATTTT
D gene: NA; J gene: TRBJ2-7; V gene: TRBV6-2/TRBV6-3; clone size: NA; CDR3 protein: CASSYPDGMKLREQYF; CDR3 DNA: TGTGCCAGCAGTTACCCCGACGGGATGAAGCTACGCGAGCAGTACTTC
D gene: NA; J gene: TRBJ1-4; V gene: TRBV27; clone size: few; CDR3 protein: CASSPLDSNEKLFF; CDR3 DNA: TGTGCCAGCAGTCCGTTGGATTCGAATGAAAAACTGTTTTTT
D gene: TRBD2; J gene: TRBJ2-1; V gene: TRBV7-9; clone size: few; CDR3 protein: CASSSQRGAYEQFF; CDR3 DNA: TGTGCCAGCAGCTCTCAGCGGGGGGCGTATGAGCAGTTCTTC
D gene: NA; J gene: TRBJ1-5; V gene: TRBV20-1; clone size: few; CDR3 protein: CSAPAGPTNQPQHF; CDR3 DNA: TGCAGTGCCCCGGCCGGGCCTACCAATCAGCCCCAGCATTTT
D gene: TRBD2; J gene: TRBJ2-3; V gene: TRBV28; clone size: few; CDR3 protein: CASSLGRGYNTDTQYF; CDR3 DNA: TGTGCCAGCAGTTTAGGGAGGGGCTACAACACAGATACGCAGTATTTT
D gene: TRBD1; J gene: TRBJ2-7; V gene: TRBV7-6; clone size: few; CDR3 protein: CASSFRDSAYEQYF; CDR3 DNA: TGTGCCAGCAGCTTTAGGGACAGTGCCTACGAGCAGTACTTC
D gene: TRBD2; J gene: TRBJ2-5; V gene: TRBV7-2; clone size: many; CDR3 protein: CASSPSWTRGDETQYF; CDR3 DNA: TGTGCCAGCAGCCCTTCGTGGACTAGAGGTGATGAGACCCAGTACTTC
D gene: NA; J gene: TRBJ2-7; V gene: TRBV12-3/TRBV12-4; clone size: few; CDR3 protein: CASSTGGAAATPSYEQYF; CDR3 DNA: TGTGCCAGCAGCACCGGCGGGGCAGCGGCCACCCCCTCCTACGAGCAGTACTTC
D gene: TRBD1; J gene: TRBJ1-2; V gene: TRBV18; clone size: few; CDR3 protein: CASSPPGQELYGYTF; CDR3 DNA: TGTGCCAGCTCACCACCCGGACAGGAACTATATGGCTACACCTTC
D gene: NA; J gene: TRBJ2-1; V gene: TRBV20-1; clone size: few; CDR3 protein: CSARDFLSTRGHEQFF; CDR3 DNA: TGCAGTGCTAGGGATTTCCTATCAACTCGGGGTCATGAGCAGTTCTTC
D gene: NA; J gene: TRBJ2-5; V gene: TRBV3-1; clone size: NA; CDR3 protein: CASSHPNAETQYF; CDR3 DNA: TGTGCCAGCAGCCACCCCAATGCAGAGACCCAGTACTTC
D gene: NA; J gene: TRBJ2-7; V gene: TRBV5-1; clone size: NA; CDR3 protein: CASTKPGGYEQYF; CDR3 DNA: TGCGCCAGCACCAAGCCCGGGGGTTACGAGCAGTACTTC
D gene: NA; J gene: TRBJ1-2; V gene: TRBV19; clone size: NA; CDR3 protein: CASSIGQVYGYTF; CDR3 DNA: TGTGCCAGTAGTATCGGGCAGGTATACGGCTACACCTTC
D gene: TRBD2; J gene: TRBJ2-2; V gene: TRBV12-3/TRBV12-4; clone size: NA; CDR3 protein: CASRPGGSGELFF; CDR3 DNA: TGTGCCAGCAGACCCGGGGGGAGCGGGGAGCTGTTTTTT
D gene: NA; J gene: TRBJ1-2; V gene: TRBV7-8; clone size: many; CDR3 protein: CASSRNTGANYGYTF; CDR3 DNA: TGTGCCAGCAGCCGCAACACAGGCGCGAACTATGGCTACACCTTC
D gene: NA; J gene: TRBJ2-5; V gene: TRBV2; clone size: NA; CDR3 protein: CASRGGRWTQYF; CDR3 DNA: TGTGCCAGCAGAGGGGGGCGGTGGACCCAGTACTTC
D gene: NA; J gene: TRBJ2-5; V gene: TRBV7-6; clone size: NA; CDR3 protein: CASSLDKEETQYF; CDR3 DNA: TGTGCCAGCAGCTTAGACAAGGAAGAGACCCAGTACTTC
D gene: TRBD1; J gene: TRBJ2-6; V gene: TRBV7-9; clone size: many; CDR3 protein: CASSFTQGTGANVLTF; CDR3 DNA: TGTGCCAGCAGCTTTACACAGGGGACTGGGGCCAACGTCCTGACTTTC
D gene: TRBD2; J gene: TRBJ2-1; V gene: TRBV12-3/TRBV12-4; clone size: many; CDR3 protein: CASSLPAGGYPYNEQFF; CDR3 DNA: TGTGCCAGCAGTTTACCGGCGGGGGGCTATCCCTACAATGAGCAGTTCTTC
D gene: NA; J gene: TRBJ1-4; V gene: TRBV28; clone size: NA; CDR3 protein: CASSLASNEKLFF; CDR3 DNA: TGTGCCAGCAGTTTAGCCAGTAATGAAAAACTGTTTTTT
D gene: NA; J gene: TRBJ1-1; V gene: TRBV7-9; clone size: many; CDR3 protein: CASSSPLDRTLNTEAFF; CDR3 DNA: TGTGCCAGCAGCTCTCCCTTGGACAGAACATTGAACACTGAAGCTTTCTTT
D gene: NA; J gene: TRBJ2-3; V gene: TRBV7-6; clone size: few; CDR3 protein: CASSPRNTLGGTDTQYF; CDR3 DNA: TGTGCTAGCAGCCCAAGGAACACCCTAGGAGGCACAGATACGCAGTATTTT
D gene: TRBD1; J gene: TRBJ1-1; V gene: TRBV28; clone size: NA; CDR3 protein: CASSLEQGTRGISEAFF; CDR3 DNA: TGTGCCAGCAGTTTAGAACAGGGGACAAGGGGTATAAGTGAAGCTTTCTTT
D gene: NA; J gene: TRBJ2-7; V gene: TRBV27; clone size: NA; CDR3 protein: CASRRDVSYEQYF; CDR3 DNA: TGTGCCAGCAGAAGGGACGTCTCCTACGAGCAGTACTTC
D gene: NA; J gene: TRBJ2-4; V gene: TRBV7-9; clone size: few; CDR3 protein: CASSLAENIQYF; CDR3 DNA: TGTGCCAGCAGCTTAGCAGAAAACATTCAGTACTTC
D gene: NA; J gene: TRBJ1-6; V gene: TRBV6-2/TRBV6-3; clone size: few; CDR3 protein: CASSPTAQDNSPLHF; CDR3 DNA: TGTGCCAGCAGCCCGACGGCGCAGGACAATTCACCCCTCCACTTT
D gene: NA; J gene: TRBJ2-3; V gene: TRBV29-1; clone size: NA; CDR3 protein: CSVCEDTFSTDTQYF; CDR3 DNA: TGCAGCGTTTGCGAGGACACCTTCAGCACAGATACGCAGTATTTT
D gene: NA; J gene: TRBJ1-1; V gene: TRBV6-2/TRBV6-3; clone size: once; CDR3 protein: CASSYSPIMNTEVFF; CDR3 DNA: TGTGCCAGCAGTTATTCTCCTATCATGAACACTGAAGTTTTCTTT
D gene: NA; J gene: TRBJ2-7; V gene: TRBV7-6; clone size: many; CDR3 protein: CASSFEGQIYEQYF; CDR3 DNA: TGTGCCAGCAGCTTTGAAGGACAGATCTACGAGCAGTACTTC
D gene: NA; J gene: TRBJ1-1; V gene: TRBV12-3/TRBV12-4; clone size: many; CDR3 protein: CASSPSNTEAFF; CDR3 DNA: TGTGCCAGCTCCCCGAGTAACACTGAAGCTTTCTTT